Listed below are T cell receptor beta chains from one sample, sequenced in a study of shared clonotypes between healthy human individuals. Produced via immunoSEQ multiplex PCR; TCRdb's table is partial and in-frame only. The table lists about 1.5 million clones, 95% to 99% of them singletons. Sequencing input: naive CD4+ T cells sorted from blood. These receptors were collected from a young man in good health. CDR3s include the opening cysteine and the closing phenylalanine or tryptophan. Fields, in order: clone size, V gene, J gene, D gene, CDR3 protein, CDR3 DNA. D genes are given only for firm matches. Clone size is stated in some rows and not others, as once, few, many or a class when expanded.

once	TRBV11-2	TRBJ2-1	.	CASSWSTGDNEQFF	TGTGCCAGCAGCTGGAGTACCGGAGACAATGAGCAGTTCTTC
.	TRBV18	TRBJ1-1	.	CASSPDQNTEAFF	TGTGCCAGCTCACCAGACCAGAACACTGAAGCTTTCTTT
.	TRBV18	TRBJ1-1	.	CASSTRQSINTEAFF	TGTGCCAGCTCAACCCGACAGTCAATCAACACTGAAGCTTTCTTT
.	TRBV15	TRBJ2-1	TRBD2	CATSGNSSGSYNEQFF	TGTGCCACCAGCGGCAATTCTAGCGGCTCCTACAATGAGCAGTTCTTC
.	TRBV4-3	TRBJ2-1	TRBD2	CASSQALASGYNEQFF	TGCGCCAGCAGCCAAGCTTTGGCTAGCGGATACAATGAGCAGTTCTTC
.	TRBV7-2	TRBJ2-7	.	CASSQSSYEQYF	TGTGCCAGCAGCCAAAGCTCCTACGAGCAGTACTTC
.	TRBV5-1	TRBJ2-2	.	CASNPQGWSGELFF	TGCGCCAGCAACCCCCAGGGGTGGTCCGGGGAGCTGTTTTTT
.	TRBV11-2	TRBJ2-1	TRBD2	CASSFGIIAGNNEQFF	TGTGCCAGCAGCTTCGGGATAATAGCGGGGAACAATGAGCAGTTCTTC
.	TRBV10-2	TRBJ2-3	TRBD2	CASRGGTRDTDTQYF	TGCGCCAGCAGGGGGGGGACTAGGGACACAGATACGCAGTATTTT
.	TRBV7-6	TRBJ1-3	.	CASSLAIDSGNTIYF	TGTGCCAGCAGCCTAGCAATCGACTCTGGAAACACCATATATTTT
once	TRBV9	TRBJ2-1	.	CASSTTGNEQFF	TGTGCCAGCAGCACTACGGGCAATGAGCAGTTCTTC
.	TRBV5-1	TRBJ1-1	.	CASSFSAGQNTEAFF	TGCGCCAGCAGCTTCTCGGCAGGGCAGAACACTGAAGCTTTCTTT
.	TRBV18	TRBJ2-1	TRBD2	CASSPPGLAGGGNEQFF	TGTGCCAGCTCACCCCCGGGACTAGCGGGAGGGGGGAATGAGCAGTTCTTC
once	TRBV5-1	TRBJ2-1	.	CASSLDTGLTYNEQFF	TGCGCCAGCAGCTTGGATACAGGGTTGACCTACAATGAGCAGTTCTTC
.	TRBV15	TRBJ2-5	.	CATSRAGSRRETQYF	TGTGCCACCAGCAGAGCAGGGTCTAGACGAGAGACCCAGTACTTC
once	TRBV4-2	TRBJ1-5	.	CASSQTGRSNQPQHF	TGTGCCAGCAGCCAAACGGGACGGAGCAATCAGCCCCAGCATTTT
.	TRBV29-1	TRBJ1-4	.	CSVVDEVGEKLFF	TGCAGCGTTGTGGACGAAGTAGGGGAAAAACTGTTTTTT
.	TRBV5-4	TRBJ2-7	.	CASSPLSDLKDQNF	TGTGCCAGCAGCCCCCTATCGGACCTTAAGGACCAAAACTTC
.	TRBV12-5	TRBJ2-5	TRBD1	CASGGGTGAQETQYF	TGTGCTAGTGGTGGCGGGACAGGGGCGCAAGAGACCCAGTACTTC
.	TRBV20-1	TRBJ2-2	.	CSARGPGELFF	TGCAGTGCTAGGGGGCCCGGGGAGCTGTTTTTT
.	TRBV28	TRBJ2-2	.	CASSPLGSVTGELFF	TGTGCCAGCAGCCCCTTAGGGAGCGTTACCGGGGAGCTGTTTTTT
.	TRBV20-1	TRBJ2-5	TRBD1	CSAGQKETQYF	TGCAGTGCGGGACAGAAAGAGACCCAGTACTTC
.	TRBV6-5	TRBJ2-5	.	CASSLIFRETQYF	TGTGCCAGCAGTTTAATTTTTCGAGAGACCCAGTACTTC
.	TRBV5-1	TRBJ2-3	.	CASSSGGEDTQYF	TGCGCCAGCAGTAGCGGAGGGGAAGATACGCAGTATTTT
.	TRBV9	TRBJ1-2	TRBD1	CASSYRQGNGYTF	TGTGCCAGCAGCTACAGACAGGGGAATGGCTACACCTTC
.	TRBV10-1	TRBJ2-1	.	CASSESRVSSYNEQFF	TGCGCCAGCAGTGAGTCCCGGGTTAGCTCCTACAATGAGCAGTTCTTC
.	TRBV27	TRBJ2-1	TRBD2	CASGAPSGLAGVGSNEQFF	TGTGCCAGCGGCGCCCCTTCGGGACTAGCGGGAGTAGGTAGCAATGAGCAGTTCTTC
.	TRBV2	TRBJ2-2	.	CASSGQGGTGELFF	TGTGCCAGCTCAGGCCAGGGTGGCACCGGGGAGCTGTTTTTT